The text below deals with one TCR beta chain. The sample belongs to a study of blood T cell repertoires in COVID-19. Repertoires were generated with immunoSEQ multiplex PCR, while TCRdb's copy carries only in-frame clones and drops some. Of about 330,000 clones in the sample, 75% to 90% were seen once. V was cut by 2 bases and J by 7 bases, with 10 bases left in between. Per the germline V gene, CDR1 is SGHNT and CDR2 is YYREEE (reference sequence). The CDR3 consists of 14 residues. The rearrangement links TRBV5-4 to TRBJ1-6, with D possibly matching TRBD1 (6 bases). This TCR was recovered from a man aged 30 to 39 who had recovered from COVID-19. Specimen: PBMCs or T cells enriched from blood (not recorded which). CDR3 sequence: CASSLQGTNSPLHF. The DNA for the CDR3 is TGTGCCAGCAGCTTACAGGGAACCAATTCACCCCTCCACTTT.